The 10 T cell receptor beta chains in this list originate from one sample, sequenced in a study of sequential checkpoint blockade in melanoma. Treatment indicated: randomized to nivolumab then ipilimumab (arm A) or the reverse (arm B). The table came from immunoSEQ multiplex PCR; TCRdb's copy has only in-frame clones and leaves some out. The sample yields about 10,000 clones, around 73% seen once. The sample was CD8+ T cells sorted from blood (inferred from file names), taken from a patient given nivolumab and ipilimumab in sequence. The receptors here all came from a human donor with melanoma.

The chain is built from TRBV30 and TRBJ1-1, with D perhaps matching TRBD1 (5 bases). The CDR3 spans 17 residues. Trimming stripped 2 bases from V and 0 bases from J, with 19 bases between. Germline V gene sequence: CDR1 GTSNPN, CDR2 SVGIG (reference sequence). The CDR3 reads CAWSPPRDWLMNTEAFF. The DNA of the CDR3 is TGTGCCTGGAGTCCCCCCCGGGACTGGCTCATGAACACTGAAGCTTTCTTT.

The chain couples TRBV7-6 to TRBJ2-5; TRBD2 aligns across 9 bases. Losses at the gene ends were 0 bases for V and 7 bases for J; bases not matched to a gene: 12. Germline CDR1 is SGHVS and CDR2 is FNYEAQ. CDR3 length equals 17 residues. The CDR3 DNA sequence: TGTGCCAGCAGCTTAGCTGGTAGCGGGAGAGGGGCGGGGACCCAGTACTTC. Protein: CASSLAGSGRGAGTQYF.

The chain recombines TRBV7-9 with TRBJ2-5; maybe TRBD2 (6 bases). Germline V lookup: CDR1 SEHNR, CDR2 FQNEAQ (reference sequence). Trimming stripped 3 bases from V and 2 bases from J, with 7 bases between. The CDR3 contains 13 residues. The CDR3 region has the DNA TGTGCCAGCAGCTTTGGAGGGCAAGAGACCCAGTACTTC. Protein sequence: CASSFGGQETQYF.

The J gene is TRBJ2-7, the V gene TRBV5-5, with TRBD2 as a possible D gene (5 bases). Trimming removed 2 bases at V and 2 bases at J, with 11 bases between. There are 14 residues in the CDR3. Germline CDR1 reads SGHKS; CDR2 reads YYEKEE (reference sequence). CDR3 DNA sequence: TGTGCCAGCAGCTTAGGTAGCGCGACCTACGAGCAGTACTTC. Translated: CASSLGSATYEQYF.

The chain uses TRBV30 and TRBJ2-3; D is perhaps TRBD2 (5 bases). The V end was cut by 5 bases, the J end by 6 bases, with 12 bases between. The CDR3 runs 12 residues. Germline CDR1 is GTSNPN and CDR2 is SVGIG (reference sequence). The CDR3 DNA follows: TGTGCCTGGGCTAGCCATTGGGATACGCAGTATTTT. It encodes CAWASHWDTQYF.

The gene calls are TRBV9 and TRBJ2-2; D remains ambiguous. V was shortened by 8 bases and J by 1 base, with 3 bases between the two germline ends. Germline V gives CDR1 SGDLS, CDR2 YYNGEE. The CDR3 is 11 amino acids. CDR3 sequence: CASQNTGELFF. The CDR3 nucleotides read TGTGCCAGTCAGAACACCGGGGAGCTGTTTTTT.

The rearrangement uses TRBV6-1 and TRBJ1-5, with 7 nucleotides matching TRBD1. V was clipped by 1 base and J by 3 bases; unmatched bases: 3. This CDR3 spans 15 amino acids. CDR1 and CDR2 (germline): MNHNS, SASEGT. CDR3 sequence (DNA): TGTGCCAGCAGTGAAGAAGGGGGCGCCAATCAGCCCCAGCATTTT. Amino acid sequence: CASSEEGGANQPQHF.

V and J are TRBV19 and TRBJ2-7, with 11 bases that match TRBD1. V lost 3 bases and J lost 3; bases outside the gene matches: 1. Per the germline V gene, CDR1 is LNHDA and CDR2 is SQIVND (reference sequence). CDR3 length: 14 residues. CDR3 region: CASSMGQGDYEQYF. The CDR3 DNA follows: TGTGCCAGTAGTATGGGACAGGGGGACTACGAGCAGTACTTC.

The rearrangement links TRBV2 to TRBJ1-3; 12 positions agree with TRBD1. Germline lookup yields CDR1 SNHLY and CDR2 FYNNEI. V trimming: 6 bases; J trimming: 1 base; junction bases outside the gene matches: 4. The CDR3 loop spans 16 amino acids. CDR3 coding DNA: TGTGCCAGCAGCCGGGACAGGGGGCTTTCTGGAAACACCATATATTTT. As protein: CASSRDRGLSGNTIYF.

The V call is TRBV30, the J call TRBJ2-5, with D perhaps TRBD2 (5 bases). CDR3 length equals 13 residues. Germline CDR1 GTSNPN, CDR2 SVGIG (reference sequence). V lost 0 bases, J lost 4 bases, and 9 bases lay in between. The CDR3 loop reads CAWSVVEGETQYF. CDR3 DNA sequence: TGTGCCTGGAGTGTAGTAGAGGGAGAGACCCAGTACTTC.